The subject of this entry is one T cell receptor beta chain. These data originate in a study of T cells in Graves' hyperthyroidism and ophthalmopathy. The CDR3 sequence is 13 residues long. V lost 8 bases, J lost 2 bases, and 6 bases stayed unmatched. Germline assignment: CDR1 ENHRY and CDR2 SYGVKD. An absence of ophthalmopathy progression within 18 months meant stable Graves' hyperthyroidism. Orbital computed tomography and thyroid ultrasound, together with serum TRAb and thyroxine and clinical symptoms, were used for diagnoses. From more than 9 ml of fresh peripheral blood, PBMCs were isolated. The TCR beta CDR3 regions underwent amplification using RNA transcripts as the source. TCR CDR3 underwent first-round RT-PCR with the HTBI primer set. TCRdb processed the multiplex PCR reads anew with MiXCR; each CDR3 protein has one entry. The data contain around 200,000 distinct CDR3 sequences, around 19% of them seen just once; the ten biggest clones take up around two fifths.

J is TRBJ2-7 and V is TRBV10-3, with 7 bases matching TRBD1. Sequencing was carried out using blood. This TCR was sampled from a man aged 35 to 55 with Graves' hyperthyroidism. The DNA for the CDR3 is TGTGCCATCGGGGCAGGGGGTGCCTACGAGCAGTACTTC. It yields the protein CAIGAGGAYEQYF.